Each of the 6 T cell receptor beta chains below was sequenced from the same sample in a study of HIV-infected patients and healthy controls. No cell fractionation was done, so the repertoire covers all unsorted peripheral blood T cells. Alpha and beta constant-region primers primed reverse transcription of about 0.5 ug RNA. Alpha and beta chain libraries were made separately by chain-specific third strand synthesis with multiplexing indices. TCRdb fed the 5' RACE reads into MiXCR, producing one record per CDR3 protein. The sample has fewer than 20,000 distinct CDR3 sequences; around 7.7% are singletons. The sample consisted of blood. Receptors were obtained from an adult in good health.

This clonotype was counted many times. The chain links TRBV6-2 or TRBV6-3 to TRBJ2-7, with 9 bases matching TRBD1. Germline CDR1 is MNHEY and CDR2 is SVGEGT. V shed 5 bases, J shed 5 bases, and the junction held 13 bases outside the gene matches. This CDR3 is built from 16 residues. This CDR3 is CASSIYRGPALDEQYF. DNA of the CDR3: TGTGCCAGCAGTATATACAGGGGGCCCGCACTTGACGAGCAGTACTTC.

This clonotype was observed many times. The CDR3 sequence: CASSYFTPGGNTEAFF. The DNA of the CDR3 is TGTGCCAGCAGTTACTTTACCCCAGGGGGTAACACTGAAGCTTTCTTT. The chain is built from TRBV6-2 or TRBV6-3 and TRBJ1-1; TRBD1 matches at 7 bases. The V segment lost 1 base and the J segment 2 bases; nucleotides outside the gene matches: 7. This CDR3 is built from 16 residues. Germline-derived CDR1 and CDR2 are MNHEY and SVGEGT.

Ten or more counts support this clonotype. This CDR3 reads CSASNRGGDNEQFF. DNA for the CDR3: TGCAGTGCTAGTAACCGCGGCGGAGACAATGAGCAGTTCTTC. The chain recombines TRBV20-1 with TRBJ2-1; unclear D gene. This CDR3 is 14 amino acids long. V lost 3 bases and J lost 5, with 14 bases in between. Germline CDR1 DFQATT, CDR2 SNEGSKA (reference sequence).

This clonotype was counted at least ten times. The CDR3 spells CASSIATGTSGSTQYF. The DNA of the CDR3 is TGTGCCAGTAGTATAGCTACCGGGACTAGCGGGAGTACGCAGTATTTT. The rearrangement uses TRBV19 and TRBJ2-3; TRBD2 matches at 14 bases. Per germline, CDR1 LNHDA and CDR2 SQIVND (reference sequence). The V and J ends lost 1 base and 8 bases, in that order; junction bases with no gene match: 5. The CDR3 is 16 residues long.

This clonotype was observed many times. This rearrangement joins TRBV4-3 to TRBJ2-4; D might be TRBD2 (6 bases). The germline V and J ends were trimmed by 1 base and 4 bases, with 14 bases remaining between them. The CDR3 is made up of 16 amino acids. Germline CDR1 LGHNA, CDR2 YSLEER. The CDR3 DNA follows: TGCGCCAGCAGCCAAGGGGGGGTGCAGGCGAAAAACATTCAGTACTTC. Its translation is CASSQGGVQAKNIQYF.

This clonotype was observed at least ten times. The J gene is TRBJ2-3, the V gene TRBV4-3; 8 nucleotides align to TRBD1. This CDR3 is built from 14 residues. The ends lost 5 bases at V and 0 bases at J; junction bases unmatched: 1. Germline V CDR1 and CDR2: LGHNA, YSLEER. CDR3 region: CASSGTGSTDTQYF. CDR3 bases: TGCGCCAGCAGCGGGACAGGTAGCACAGATACGCAGTATTTT.